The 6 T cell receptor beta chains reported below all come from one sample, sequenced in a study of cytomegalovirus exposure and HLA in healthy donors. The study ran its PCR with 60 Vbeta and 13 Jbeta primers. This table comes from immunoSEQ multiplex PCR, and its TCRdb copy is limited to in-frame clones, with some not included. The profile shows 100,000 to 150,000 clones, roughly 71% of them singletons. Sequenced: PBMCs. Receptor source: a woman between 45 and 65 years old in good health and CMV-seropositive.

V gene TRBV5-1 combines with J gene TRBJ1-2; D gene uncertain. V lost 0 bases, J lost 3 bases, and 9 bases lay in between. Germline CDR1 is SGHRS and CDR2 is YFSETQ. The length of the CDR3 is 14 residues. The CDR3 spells CASSLEVSDYGYTF. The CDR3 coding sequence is TGCGCCAGCAGCTTGGAAGTCAGCGACTATGGCTACACCTTC.

The CDR3, as DNA: TGCGCCCGGTCGGTACCGAACACCGGGGAGCTGTTTTTT. This encodes CARSVPNTGELFF. The V call is TRBV23-1, the J call TRBJ2-2; D remains ambiguous. TRBV23-1 is flagged as an ORF with uncertain function. There are 13 residues in the CDR3. V dropped 11 bases and J dropped 0 bases, with 10 bases sitting between them.

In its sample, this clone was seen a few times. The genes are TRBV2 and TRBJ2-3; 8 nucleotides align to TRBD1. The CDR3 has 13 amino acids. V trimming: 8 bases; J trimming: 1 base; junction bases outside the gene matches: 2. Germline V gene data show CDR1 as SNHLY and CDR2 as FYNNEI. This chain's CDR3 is CASGTGRTDTQYF. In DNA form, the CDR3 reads TGTGCCAGCGGGACAGGCCGCACAGATACGCAGTATTTT.

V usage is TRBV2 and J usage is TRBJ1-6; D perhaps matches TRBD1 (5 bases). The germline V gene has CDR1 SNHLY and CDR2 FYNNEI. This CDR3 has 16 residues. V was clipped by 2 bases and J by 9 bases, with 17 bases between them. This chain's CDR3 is CASSEPGGGKVSPLHF. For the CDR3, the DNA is TGTGCCAGCAGTGAACCGGGGGGTGGGAAGGTTTCACCCCTCCACTTT.

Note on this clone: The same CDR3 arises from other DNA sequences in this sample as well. This chain's CDR3 is CASSSLNTGELFF. Here the CDR3 DNA reads TGTGCCAGCAGCTCCCTAAACACCGGGGAGCTGTTTTTT. This chain joins TRBV7-2 and TRBJ2-2; D unclear. The length of the CDR3 is 13 residues. Trimming shortened V by 4 bases and J by 2 bases, and 5 bases separated the two germline ends. Germline V CDR1 and CDR2: SGHTA, FQGNSA.

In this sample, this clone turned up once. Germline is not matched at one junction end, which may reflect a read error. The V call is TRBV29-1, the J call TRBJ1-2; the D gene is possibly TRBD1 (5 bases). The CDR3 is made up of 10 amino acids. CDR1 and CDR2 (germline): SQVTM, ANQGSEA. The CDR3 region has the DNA TGCAGCGCGGAGACCCAAGGGGCCTCCTTC. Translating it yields CSAETQGASF.